Below, 20 T cell receptor beta chains from the same sample are listed, as sequenced in a study of PD-L1 blockade in urothelial cancer (dated by TCRdb to 2016 to 2017). The meaning of the sample's time point label: pretreatment peripheral blood. Libraries came from the immunoSEQ multiplex PCR assay. TCRdb provides this immuneACCESS table in a form limited to in-frame rearrangements. Some clones are lacking; in checked studies, under half of them reflect an unresolved V gene, and why the rest are absent is not known. The sample table contains roughly 40,000 clones; only one count was recorded for about 88% of them. The top ten hold approximately 25% of the sample. The sequencing used PBMCs, collected around atezolizumab (anti-PD-L1) treatment. The origin of the receptors is a donor at least 40 years old with urothelial cancer.

V and J are TRBV6-6 and TRBJ1-1; 8 bases fit TRBD1. J lost 4 bases, V lost 4 bases, and 5 bases had no gene match. The CDR3 runs to 14 residues. The germline V gene has CDR1 MNHNY and CDR2 SVGAGI (reference sequence). Here the CDR3 DNA reads TGTGCCAGCAGTTTTTCTGGACAGGGCACTGAAGCTTTCTTT. It encodes CASSFSGQGTEAFF.

The gene calls are TRBV6-6 and TRBJ2-1, with 9 bases identical to TRBD2. CDR3 length: 14 amino acids. V lost 2 bases to trimming and J lost 5 bases; unmatched junction nucleotides: 1. The germline gives CDR1 MNHNY, CDR2 SVGAGI (reference sequence). In DNA, the CDR3 is TGTGCCAGCAGTTACGGGACTAGCCACAATGAGCAGTTCTTC. Translation gives CASSYGTSHNEQFF.

The CDR3 spells CASSIGQGVSEAFF. CDR3 bases: TGTGCCAGCAGTATCGGACAGGGCGTTTCTGAAGCTTTCTTT. V gene TRBV9 combines with J gene TRBJ1-1, with TRBD1 matching 8 bases. The trim removed 5 bases at V and 6 bases at J, leaving 9 bases unmatched. The CDR3 is 14 amino acids. Germline V lookup: CDR1 SGDLS, CDR2 YYNGEE.

The V call is TRBV7-2, the J call TRBJ2-7; D not resolved. Germline assignment: CDR1 SGHTA and CDR2 FQGNSA. Between the trimmed V and J ends, which lost 5 bases and 3 bases, there was a span of 14 bases. This CDR3 is 14 amino acids long. This CDR3 is CASSDRGGGYEQYF. The CDR3 DNA is TGTGCCAGCAGCGACCGAGGTGGTGGCTACGAGCAGTACTTC.

The V and J genes are TRBV5-1 and TRBJ2-7; 8 bases match TRBD2. Germline V gene sequence: CDR1 SGHRS, CDR2 YFSETQ. CDR3 size: 14 residues. V lost 1 base to trimming and J lost 2 bases; unmatched junction nucleotides: 2. The CDR3 region has the DNA TGCGCCAGCAGCTTGAGGGGACTAGCCTACGAGCAGTACTTC. This encodes CASSLRGLAYEQYF.

The chain employs TRBV27 and TRBJ2-3; 7 bases align to TRBD2. Germline lookup yields CDR1 MNHEY and CDR2 SMNVEV (reference sequence). The J segment lost 0 bases and the V segment lost 3 bases, leaving 3 bases of the junction unmatched. CDR3 length: 15 residues. DNA of the CDR3: TGTGCCAGCAGTTTTCTAGCGGCTAGCACAGATACGCAGTATTTT. Amino acid sequence: CASSFLAASTDTQYF.

The chain uses TRBV7-2 and TRBJ1-5, with 9 bases that match TRBD1. V was pared by 4 bases and J by 2 bases, with 3 bases of the junction left unmatched. CDR3 length equals 15 residues. Germline CDR1 SGHTA, CDR2 FQGNSA. The CDR3 DNA is TGTGCCAGCAGCTCGGGACAGGGTGGCAATCAGCCCCAGCATTTT. Translation gives CASSSGQGGNQPQHF.

This clone was counted between two and nine times. The chain recombines TRBV29-1 with TRBJ2-2; 7 bases line up with TRBD1. The CDR3 contains 14 residues. V lost 7 bases, J lost 4 bases, and 9 bases stayed unmatched. Germline CDR1 reads SQVTM; CDR2 reads ANQGSEA. The CDR3 here is CSASDRKATGELFF. In DNA form, the CDR3 reads TGCAGCGCGTCGGACAGGAAGGCCACCGGGGAGCTGTTTTTT.

The CDR3 loop reads CASGLAGVGETQYF. CDR3 in DNA: TGCGCCAGTGGGCTAGCGGGAGTGGGGGAGACCCAGTACTTC. V and J are TRBV10-2 and TRBJ2-5, with 10 bases identical to TRBD2. The ends lost 9 bases at V and 5 bases at J; junction bases unmatched: 9. The CDR3 totals 14 residues. In germline, CDR1 is WSHSY, CDR2 SAAADI.

The J gene is TRBJ1-4, the V gene TRBV5-1; 8 bases map to TRBD1. CDR1 and CDR2 (germline): SGHRS, YFSETQ. V was clipped by 4 bases and J by 3 bases; unmatched bases: 2. The CDR3 runs to 14 residues. CDR3 in DNA: TGCGCCAGCAGCAGGGACAGGCCTAATGAAAAACTGTTTTTT. As protein: CASSRDRPNEKLFF.

The chain recombines TRBV4-2 with TRBJ2-3; D might be TRBD1 (6 bases). CDR3 length equals 15 residues. Deletions cut 6 bases from V and 4 bases from J, with 17 bases between. Germline loops: CDR1 LGHNA, CDR2 YNFKEQ. The CDR3 DNA reads as TGTGCCAGCAGACTCGGACTCAGGGGAGCAGATACGCAGTATTTT. Residues: CASRLGLRGADTQYF.

The count of this clone is one. CDR3 sequence: CASSSYAQGTVNYGYTF. CDR3 DNA: TGTGCCAGTAGTTCCTACGCACAGGGGACCGTTAACTATGGCTACACCTTC. The chain links TRBV19 to TRBJ1-2, with 7 bases lining up with TRBD1. This CDR3 region has 17 residues. J gave up 1 base and V 5 bases, and 13 bases lay outside the gene matches. Germline CDR1 reads LNHDA; CDR2 reads SQIVND (reference sequence).

The CDR3 region is CASSPQRERGETQYF. CDR3 coding DNA: TGTGCCAGCAGCCCACAGCGGGAGCGGGGGGAGACCCAGTACTTC. J is TRBJ2-5 and V is TRBV7-3; the match to TRBD2 covers 8 bases. Germline trimming cut 5 bases from V and 5 bases from J; bases unmatched to any gene: 10. CDR3 length: 15 residues. Germline V gene sequence: CDR1 SGHTA, CDR2 FQGTGA.

The chain joins TRBV6-6 to TRBJ2-3; 9 bases match TRBD2. Looked up from germline, CDR1 is MNHNY and CDR2 is SVGAGI (reference sequence). The CDR3 contains 16 residues. V was pared by 7 bases and J by 4 bases, with 12 bases of the junction left unmatched. CDR3 region: CASKPPGLAFADTQYF. DNA of the CDR3: TGTGCCAGCAAACCACCGGGACTAGCCTTCGCAGATACGCAGTATTTT.

The chain recombines TRBV18 with TRBJ1-4; TRBD1 might be the D (6 bases). Germline V CDR1 and CDR2: KGHSH, LQKENI. Trimming took off 3 bases at V and 7 bases at J, with 15 bases between the two ends. The CDR3 covers 15 residues. CDR3 bases: TGTGCCAGCTCACCGCCGGGCAGGGGCGGTGAAAAACTGTTTTTT. It translates to CASSPPGRGGEKLFF. Together with reference TRBV18 and TRBJ1-4, the CDR3 gives the full variable domain: NAGVMQNPRHLVRRRGQEARLRCSPMKGHSHVYWYRQLPEEGLKFMVYLQKENIIDESGMPKERFSAEFPKEGPSILRIQQVVRGDSAAYFCASSPPGRGGEKLFFGSGTQLSVL.

The CDR3: CASSGGQGLTDTQYF. The CDR3 region has the DNA TGTGCCAGCAGTGGGGGACAGGGGCTCACAGATACGCAGTATTTT. V usage is TRBV6-1 and J usage is TRBJ2-3; 10 bases line up with TRBD1. This CDR3 comprises 15 residues. V lost 4 bases to trimming and J lost 2 bases; unmatched junction nucleotides: 3. Germline CDR1 reads MNHNS; CDR2 reads SASEGT.

J is TRBJ2-3 and V is TRBV30; D remains unclear. Germline lookup yields CDR1 GTSNPN and CDR2 SVGIG (reference sequence). This CDR3 is built from 11 residues. The V end lost 0 bases, the J end lost 6 bases, and 4 bases lay between the germline ends. CDR3 sequence: CAWSVGDTQYF. CDR3 in DNA: TGTGCCTGGAGTGTCGGGGATACGCAGTATTTT.

The chain is built from TRBV19 and TRBJ1-5; 8 bases agree with TRBD1. V shed 8 bases, J shed 2 bases, and the junction held 14 bases outside the gene matches. This CDR3 spans 17 amino acids. Germline V gene lookup returns CDR1 LNHDA and CDR2 SQIVND (reference sequence). DNA of the CDR3: TGTGCCAGTTTGGACAGGGCTCGGGGATACGGCAATCAGCCCCAGCATTTT. This codes for CASLDRARGYGNQPQHF.

This sequence joins TRBV5-1 and TRBJ2-7; 9 bases agree with TRBD1. CDR1 is SGHRS and CDR2 is YFSETQ in the germline V gene. This CDR3 is 15 amino acids long. J gave up 5 bases and V 0 bases, and 6 bases lay outside the gene matches. As DNA, the CDR3 is TGCGCCAGCAGCTTGGTGGGGGGACAGGGCCACGAGCAGTACTTC. Translated: CASSLVGGQGHEQYF.

The chain uses TRBV28 and TRBJ1-1; D is unresolved. The CDR3 extends over 13 amino acids. The germline V and J ends were trimmed by 3 bases and 4 bases, with 9 bases remaining between them. The germline CDR1 and CDR2 sequences are MDHEN and SYDVKM. CDR3 loop: CASSFARGTEAFF. The DNA of the CDR3 is TGTGCCAGCAGTTTCGCCCGGGGCACTGAAGCTTTCTTT.